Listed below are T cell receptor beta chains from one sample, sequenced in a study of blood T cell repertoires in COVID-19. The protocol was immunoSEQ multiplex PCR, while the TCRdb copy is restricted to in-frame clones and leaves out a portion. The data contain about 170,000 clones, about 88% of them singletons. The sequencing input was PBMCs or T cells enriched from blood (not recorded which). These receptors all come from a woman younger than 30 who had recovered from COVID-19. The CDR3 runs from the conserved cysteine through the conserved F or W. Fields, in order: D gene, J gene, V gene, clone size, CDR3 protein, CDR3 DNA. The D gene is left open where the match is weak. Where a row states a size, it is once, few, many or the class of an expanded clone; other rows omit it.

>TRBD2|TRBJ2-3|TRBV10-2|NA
CASRTSGRLDTQYF
TGCGCCAGCAGGACTAGCGGGAGGTTAGATACGCAGTATTTT
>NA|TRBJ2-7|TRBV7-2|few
CASSFNRDYEQYF
TGTGCCAGCAGCTTCAACAGAGACTACGAGCAGTACTTC
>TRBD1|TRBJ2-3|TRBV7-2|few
CASSLNSGGADTQYF
TGTGCCAGCAGCTTAAATTCAGGGGGTGCAGATACGCAGTATTTT
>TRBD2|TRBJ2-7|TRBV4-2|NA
CASSLHSGESYEQYF
TGTGCCAGCAGCCTCCATAGCGGGGAATCCTACGAGCAGTACTTC
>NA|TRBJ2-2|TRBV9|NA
CASSVVGATGELFF
TGTGCCAGCAGCGTAGTGGGGGCCACCGGGGAGCTGTTTTTT
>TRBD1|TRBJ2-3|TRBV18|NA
CASSTLGQPATITDTQYF
TGTGCCAGCTCGACGCTGGGACAGCCCGCGACCATCACAGATACGCAGTATTTT
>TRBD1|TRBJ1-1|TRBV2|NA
CASRLTGAGSFF
TGTGCCAGCAGGCTAACAGGGGCCGGTTCTTTCTTT
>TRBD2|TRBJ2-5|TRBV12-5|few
CASGLGLGTSGRSQETQYF
TGTGCTAGTGGTTTGGGTCTCGGGACTAGCGGGAGATCCCAAGAGACCCAGTACTTC
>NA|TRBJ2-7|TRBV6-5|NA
CASSYPSESYEQYF
TGTGCCAGCAGTTACCCTAGCGAATCCTACGAGCAGTACTTC
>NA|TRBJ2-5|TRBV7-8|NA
CASSLGNYQETQYF
TGTGCCAGCAGCTTAGGAAACTACCAAGAGACCCAGTACTTC
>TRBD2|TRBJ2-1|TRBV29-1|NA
CSVGAGSYNEQFF
TGCAGCGTTGGAGCGGGATCCTACAATGAGCAGTTCTTC
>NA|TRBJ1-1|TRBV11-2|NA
CASSLELRDSEAFF
TGTGCCAGCAGCTTAGAGCTGAGGGACTCTGAAGCTTTCTTT
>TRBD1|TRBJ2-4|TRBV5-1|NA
CASSPDRVGNIQYF
TGCGCCAGCAGCCCAGACAGGGTGGGAAACATTCAGTACTTC
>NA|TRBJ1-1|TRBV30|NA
CAWSLGLRGPEQRAFF
TGTGCCTGGAGTTTGGGCCTCAGGGGACCAGAACAGAGAGCTTTCTTT
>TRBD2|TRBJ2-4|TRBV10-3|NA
CAIPPGGRERIQYF
TGTGCCATCCCTCCCGGCGGGAGGGAAAGGATTCAGTACTTC
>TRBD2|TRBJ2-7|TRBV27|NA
CASSPGTSGSYEQYF
TGTGCCAGCAGTCCAGGGACTAGCGGGAGCTACGAGCAGTACTTC
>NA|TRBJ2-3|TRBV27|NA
CASGWTPTDTQYF
TGTGCCAGCGGATGGACTCCAACAGATACGCAGTATTTT
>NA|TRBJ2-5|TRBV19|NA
CASSSTTQETQYF
TGTGCCAGTAGTTCGACAACTCAAGAGACCCAGTACTTC
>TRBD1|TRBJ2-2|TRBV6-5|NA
CASSRLGQTGELFF
TGTGCCAGCAGCCGATTGGGACAGACCGGGGAGCTGTTTTTT
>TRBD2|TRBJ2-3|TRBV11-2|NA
CASSFRLAETDTQYF
TGTGCCAGCAGCTTTAGGCTAGCGGAAACAGATACGCAGTATTTT
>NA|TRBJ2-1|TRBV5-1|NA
CASSLAGNYNEQFF
TGCGCCAGCAGCTTGGCCGGTAACTACAATGAGCAGTTCTTC
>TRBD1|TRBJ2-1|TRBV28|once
CASSDRGHNEQFF
TGTGCCAGCAGTGACAGGGGTCACAATGAGCAGTTCTTC
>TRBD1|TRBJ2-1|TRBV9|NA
CASSPPLGGAEQFF
TGTGCCAGCAGCCCGCCCCTAGGGGGCGCTGAGCAGTTCTTC
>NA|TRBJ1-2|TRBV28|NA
CASSSIGVDYTF
TGTGCCAGCAGTTCAATCGGGGTTGACTACACCTTC
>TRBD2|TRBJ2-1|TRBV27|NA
CASSSKSTGTRGTNEQFF
TGTGCCAGCAGTTCAAAATCTACCGGGACTAGGGGAACCAATGAGCAGTTCTTC
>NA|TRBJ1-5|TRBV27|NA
CASSPFGTPNQPQHF
TGTGCCAGCAGTCCCTTCGGGACACCTAATCAGCCCCAGCATTTT
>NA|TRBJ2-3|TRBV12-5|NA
CASGPPGGGFTDTQYF
TGTGCTAGTGGCCCCCCGGGCGGGGGCTTCACAGATACGCAGTATTTT
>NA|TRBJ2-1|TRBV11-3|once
CASGRGDSYNEQFF
TGTGCCAGCGGACGGGGAGACTCCTACAATGAGCAGTTCTTC
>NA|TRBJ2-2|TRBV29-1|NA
CSVMVGGLSNTGELFF
TGCAGCGTTATGGTGGGAGGTTTGTCGAACACCGGGGAGCTGTTTTTT
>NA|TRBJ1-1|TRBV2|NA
CASSVTENTEAFF
TGTGCCAGCAGCGTTACAGAGAACACTGAAGCTTTCTTT
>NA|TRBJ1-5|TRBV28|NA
CASSFPRRNQPQHF
TGTGCCAGCAGTTTCCCCAGGCGCAATCAGCCCCAGCATTTT
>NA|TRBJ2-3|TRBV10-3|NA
CAISTTSLSTDTQYF
TGTGCCATCAGTACAACTAGCCTCAGCACAGATACGCAGTATTTT
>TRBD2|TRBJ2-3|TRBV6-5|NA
CASRGLATTDTQYF
TGTGCCAGCAGGGGACTAGCAACCACAGATACGCAGTATTTT
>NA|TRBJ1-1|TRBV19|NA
CASSISRGLNTEAFF
TGTGCCAGTAGTATTTCGCGGGGGCTGAACACTGAAGCTTTCTTT
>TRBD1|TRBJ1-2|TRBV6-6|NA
CASSRPGTGLGFIRGPAYYGYTF
TGTGCCAGCAGTCGTCCCGGGACAGGGTTAGGGTTTATTAGGGGTCCCGCGTACTATGGCTACACCTTC
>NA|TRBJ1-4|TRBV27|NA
CASSRSVGGTNEKLFF
TGTGCCAGCAGTAGGAGTGTTGGTGGAACTAATGAAAAACTGTTTTTT
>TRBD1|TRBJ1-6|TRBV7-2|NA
CASSLYHSKQGPHSPLHF
TGTGCCAGCAGCTTATACCACTCGAAACAGGGGCCCCATTCACCCCTCCACTTT
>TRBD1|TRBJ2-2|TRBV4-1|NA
CASSQVGRDRSGELFF
TGCGCCAGCAGCCAAGTTGGTAGGGACAGGTCCGGGGAGCTGTTTTTT
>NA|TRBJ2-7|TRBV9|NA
CASSPRDLLYEQYF
TGTGCCAGCAGCCCACGGGACTTGCTCTACGAGCAGTACTTC
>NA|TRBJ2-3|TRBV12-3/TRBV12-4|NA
CASSQRGGTQYF
TGTGCCAGCAGTCAGCGAGGTGGTACGCAGTATTTT